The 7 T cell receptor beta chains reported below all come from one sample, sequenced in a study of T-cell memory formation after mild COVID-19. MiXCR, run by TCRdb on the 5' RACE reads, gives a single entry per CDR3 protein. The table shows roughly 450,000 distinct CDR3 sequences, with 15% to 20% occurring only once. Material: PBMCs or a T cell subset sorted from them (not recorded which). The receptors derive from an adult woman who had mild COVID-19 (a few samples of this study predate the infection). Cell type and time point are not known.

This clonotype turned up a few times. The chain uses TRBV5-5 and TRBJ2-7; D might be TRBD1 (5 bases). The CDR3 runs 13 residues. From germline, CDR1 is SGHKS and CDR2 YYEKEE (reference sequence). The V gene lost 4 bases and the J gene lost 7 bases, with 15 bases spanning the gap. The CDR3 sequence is CASSPDTTWEQYF. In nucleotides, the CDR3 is TGTGCCAGCAGCCCGGACACCACCTGGGAGCAGTACTTC.

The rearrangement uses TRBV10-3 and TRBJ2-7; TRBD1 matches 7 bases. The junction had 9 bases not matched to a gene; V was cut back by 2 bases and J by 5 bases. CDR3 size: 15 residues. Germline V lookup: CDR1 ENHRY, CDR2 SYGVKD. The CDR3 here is CAISEEDRLGDEQYF. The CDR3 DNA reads TGTGCCATCAGTGAGGAGGACAGGTTAGGTGACGAGCAGTACTTC.

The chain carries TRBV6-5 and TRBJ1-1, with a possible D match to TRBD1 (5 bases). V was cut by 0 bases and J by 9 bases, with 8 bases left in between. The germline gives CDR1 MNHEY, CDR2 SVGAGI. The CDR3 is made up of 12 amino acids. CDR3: CASSYSGEQAFF. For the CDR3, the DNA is TGTGCCAGCAGTTACTCGGGGGAGCAAGCTTTCTTT.

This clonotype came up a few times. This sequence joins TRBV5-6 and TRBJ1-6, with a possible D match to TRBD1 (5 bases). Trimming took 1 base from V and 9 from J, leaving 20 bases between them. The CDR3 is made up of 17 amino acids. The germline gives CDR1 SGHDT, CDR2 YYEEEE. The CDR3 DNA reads TGTGCCAGCAGCTTGTATGTCGGGACTCGGCAAGCTTCACCCCTCCACTTT. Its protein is CASSLYVGTRQASPLHF.

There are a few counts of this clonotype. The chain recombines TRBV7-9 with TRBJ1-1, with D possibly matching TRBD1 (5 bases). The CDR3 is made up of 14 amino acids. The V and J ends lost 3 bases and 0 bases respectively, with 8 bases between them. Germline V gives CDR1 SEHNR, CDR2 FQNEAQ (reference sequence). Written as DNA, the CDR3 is TGTGCCAGCAGCTTCTCGACAGTGAACACTGAAGCTTTCTTT. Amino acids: CASSFSTVNTEAFF.

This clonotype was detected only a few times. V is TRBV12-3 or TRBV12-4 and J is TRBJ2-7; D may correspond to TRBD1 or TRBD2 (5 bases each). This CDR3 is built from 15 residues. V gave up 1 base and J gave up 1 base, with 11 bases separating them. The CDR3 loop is CASSLVGTGSYEQYF. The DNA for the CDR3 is TGTGCCAGCAGTTTAGTCGGGACGGGGTCCTACGAGCAGTACTTC.

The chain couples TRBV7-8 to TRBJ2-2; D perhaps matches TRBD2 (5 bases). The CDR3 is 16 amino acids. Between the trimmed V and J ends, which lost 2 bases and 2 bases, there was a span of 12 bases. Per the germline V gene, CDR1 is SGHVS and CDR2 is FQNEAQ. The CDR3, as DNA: TGTGCCAGCAGCTTAATTGGCGGGCTTAACACCGGGGAGCTGTTTTTT. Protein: CASSLIGGLNTGELFF.